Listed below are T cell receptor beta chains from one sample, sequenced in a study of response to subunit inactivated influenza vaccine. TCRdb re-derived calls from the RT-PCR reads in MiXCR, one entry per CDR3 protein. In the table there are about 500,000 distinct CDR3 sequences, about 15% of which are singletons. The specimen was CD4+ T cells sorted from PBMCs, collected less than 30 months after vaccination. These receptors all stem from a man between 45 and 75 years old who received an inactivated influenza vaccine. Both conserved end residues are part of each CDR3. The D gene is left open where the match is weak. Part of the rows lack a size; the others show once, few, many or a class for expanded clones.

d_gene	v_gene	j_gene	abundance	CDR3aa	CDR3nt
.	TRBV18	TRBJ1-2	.	CASSPVSSYGYTF	TGTGCCAGCTCACCAGTTTCAAGCTATGGCTACACCTTC
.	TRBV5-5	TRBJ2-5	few	CASSLSPSRGQETQYF	TGTGCCAGCAGCTTATCCCCCTCTAGAGGCCAAGAGACCCAGTACTTC
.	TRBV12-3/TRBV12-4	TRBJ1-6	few	CASSTMSPPLHF	TGTGCCAGCAGCACTATGAGCCCACCCCTCCACTTT
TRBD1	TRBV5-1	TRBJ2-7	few	CASSLWDRGYEQYF	TGCGCCAGCAGCCTTTGGGACAGGGGCTACGAGCAGTACTTC
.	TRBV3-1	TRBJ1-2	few	CASSQDNAGLNYGYTF	TGTGCCAGCAGCCAAGATAATGCAGGCCTTAACTATGGCTACACCTTC
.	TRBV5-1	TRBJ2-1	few	CASSGDSRSYNEQFF	TGCGCCAGCAGCGGGGACTCGCGCTCCTACAATGAGCAGTTCTTC
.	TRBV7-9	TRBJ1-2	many	CASSSLYFSPDYGYTF	TGTGCCAGCAGCTCACTTTATTTTTCCCCCGACTATGGCTACACCTTC
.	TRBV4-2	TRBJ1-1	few	CASSQALGTEAFF	TGTGCCAGCAGCCAAGCTCTTGGGACTGAAGCTTTCTTT
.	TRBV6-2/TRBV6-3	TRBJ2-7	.	CASSYEQTQSSKQYF	TGTGCCAGCAGTTATGAACAGACACAAAGCTCGAAGCAGTACTTC
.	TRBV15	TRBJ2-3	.	CATSRTGIRTDTQYF	TGTGCCACCAGCAGAACAGGAATTCGCACAGATACGCAGTATTTT
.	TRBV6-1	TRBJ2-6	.	CASWKSGANVLTF	TGTGCCTCTTGGAAATCTGGGGCCAACGTCCTGACTTTC
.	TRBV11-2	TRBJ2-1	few	CASSLGVGVRLNTYNEQFF	TGTGCCAGCAGCTTAGGGGTGGGTGTGCGACTCAATACCTACAATGAGCAGTTCTTC
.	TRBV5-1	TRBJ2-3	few	CASSTGRRSSTDTQYF	TGCGCCAGCAGCACAGGACGGCGATCTAGCACAGATACGCAGTATTTT
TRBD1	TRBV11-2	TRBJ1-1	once	CASSSTPGQGNTEAFF	TGTGCCAGCAGCTCAACCCCAGGACAGGGAAACACTGAAGCTTTCTTT
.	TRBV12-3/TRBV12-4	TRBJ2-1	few	CASSLEAGQFF	TGTGCCAGCAGTTTAGAAGCAGGGCAGTTCTTC
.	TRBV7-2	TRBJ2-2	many	CASRRVQGNTGELFF	TGTGCCAGCAGGAGGGTCCAGGGGAACACCGGGGAGCTGTTTTTT
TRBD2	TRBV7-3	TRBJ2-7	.	CASSRSGGSSYEQYF	TGTGCCAGCAGCCGTAGCGGGGGGAGCTCCTACGAGCAGTACTTC
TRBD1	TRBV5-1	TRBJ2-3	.	CASSTAPGQGTDTQYF	TGCGCCAGCAGCACGGCACCGGGACAGGGGACAGATACGCAGTATTTT
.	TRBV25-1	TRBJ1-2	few	CASSDLRTSYGYTF	TGTGCCAGCAGTGACCTGAGGACCAGCTATGGCTACACCTTC
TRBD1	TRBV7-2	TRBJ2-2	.	CASISGTVNTGELFF	TGTGCCAGCATATCCGGGACAGTAAACACCGGGGAGCTGTTTTTT
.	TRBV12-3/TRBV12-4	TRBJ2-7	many	CASSLGEIYEQYF	TGTGCCAGCAGTCTGGGGGAGATCTACGAGCAGTACTTC
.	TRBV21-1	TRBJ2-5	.	CASSKDCPGGETQYF	TGTGCCAGCAGCAAAGATTGTCCCGGAGGAGAGACCCAGTACTTC